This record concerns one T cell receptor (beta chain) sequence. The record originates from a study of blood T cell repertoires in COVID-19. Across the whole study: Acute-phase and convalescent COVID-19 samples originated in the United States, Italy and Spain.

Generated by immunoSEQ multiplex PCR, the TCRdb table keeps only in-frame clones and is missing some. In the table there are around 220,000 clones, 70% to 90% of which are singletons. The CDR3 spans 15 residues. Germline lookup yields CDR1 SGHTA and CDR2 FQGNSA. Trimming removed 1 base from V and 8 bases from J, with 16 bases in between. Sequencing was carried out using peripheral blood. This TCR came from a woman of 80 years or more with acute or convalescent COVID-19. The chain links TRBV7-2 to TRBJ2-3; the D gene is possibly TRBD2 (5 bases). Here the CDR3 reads CASSLVASSAGTQYF. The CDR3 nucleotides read TGTGCCAGCAGCTTAGTCGCAAGTAGCGCAGGTACGCAGTATTTT.